Listed below are T cell receptor beta chains from one sample, sequenced in a study of blood T cell repertoires in COVID-19. Only in-frame clones appear in the TCRdb table, and some are missing; sequencing was by immunoSEQ multiplex PCR. This sample yields 150,000 to 200,000 clones, of which 70% to 90% are seen a single time; 0.7% to 0.8% belongs to the top ten. The sequenced material came from peripheral blood. The receptors originated from a woman between 65 and 79 years old with acute or convalescent COVID-19. Each CDR3 is given with its conserved first and last residue. The D gene is left open where the match is weak. Expanded clones get a size class; other rows say once, few or many, or leave the size out.

TGTGCCAGCAGGGGGGACAGTTATGAGCAGTTCTTC	CASRGDSYEQFF	TRBD1	TRBV2	TRBJ2-1	-	12
TGCAGCGTAATGACAGGTGGGAATTCACCCCTCCACTTT	CSVMTGGNSPLHF	-	TRBV29-1	TRBJ1-6	-	13
TGTGCCAGCAGCTTGGGGGACAGAGACTATGGCTACACCTTC	CASSLGDRDYGYTF	TRBD1	TRBV5-4	TRBJ1-2	-	14
TGCGCCAGCAGCTTGAAGCCAGCGGATTACAATGAGCAGTTCTTC	CASSLKPADYNEQFF	-	TRBV5-1	TRBJ2-1	-	15
TGTGCCAGCCGGGGGACTAGCGGTCTTCCTACGCAGTATTTT	CASRGTSGLPTQYF	TRBD2	TRBV5-4	TRBJ2-3	-	14
TGTGCCAGCAGCCTCGGGACAGGAAATGGCTACACCTTC	CASSLGTGNGYTF	TRBD1	TRBV11-2	TRBJ1-2	-	13
TGTGCCAGCAGTCAGTTAGCGGGAGTAGGCGGCGAGCAGTACTTC	CASSQLAGVGGEQYF	TRBD2	TRBV27	TRBJ2-7	-	15
TGTGCCAGCAGCCCGAGACTGAGGAGCACAGATACGCAGTATTTT	CASSPRLRSTDTQYF	-	TRBV5-4	TRBJ2-3	-	15
TGTGCCAGCAGCTGGGACACCTCCTACGAGCAGTACTTC	CASSWDTSYEQYF	-	TRBV5-4	TRBJ2-7	-	13
TGTGCCAGCAGTATGGGGACAGGCCCTTCCGGCTACACCTTC	CASSMGTGPSGYTF	TRBD1	TRBV6-5	TRBJ1-2	few	14
TGTGCCAGCGATAGGGGCCAGGGATCAGCTTTCTTT	CASDRGQGSAFF	-	TRBV12-3/TRBV12-4	TRBJ1-1	-	12
TGTGCCACCAGTGAACCGGACAGGGTCCAGCAGTTCTTC	CATSEPDRVQQFF	TRBD1	TRBV24-1	TRBJ2-1	-	13
TGTGCCAGCAGCCGACGTACAGGGGGACACACTGAAGCTTTCTTT	CASSRRTGGHTEAFF	TRBD1	TRBV3-1/TRBV3-2	TRBJ1-1	-	15
TGTGCCAGCAGCTCGGGACAGGGGAATTCACCCCTCCACTTT	CASSSGQGNSPLHF	TRBD1	TRBV7-9	TRBJ1-6	-	14
TGTGCCAGCAGCGCCGGACAGGGAAGGGCGGAAGCTTTCTTT	CASSAGQGRAEAFF	TRBD1	TRBV7-2	TRBJ1-1	-	14
TGTGCCAGCTTGTTGAGTCTCGGGACAGTATTCAGCAATCAGCCCCAGCATTTT	CASLLSLGTVFSNQPQHF	TRBD1	TRBV28	TRBJ1-5	-	18
TGTGCCAGCAGTACACCCTCTAGCGGTAGGACAGATACGCAGTATTTT	CASSTPSSGRTDTQYF	TRBD2	TRBV27	TRBJ2-3	-	16
TGTGCCAGCAGCCGTAACGGGGGCACCGGGGAGCTGTTTTTT	CASSRNGGTGELFF	-	TRBV7-9	TRBJ2-2	-	14
TGCGCCAGCAGCGTCGGACAGGGGAACACTGAAGCTTTCTTT	CASSVGQGNTEAFF	TRBD1	TRBV5-1	TRBJ1-1	-	14
TGTGCCAGCAGCTTCAGACAGGGTGGGGAAAAACTGTTTTTT	CASSFRQGGEKLFF	TRBD1	TRBV7-2	TRBJ1-4	-	14
TGCAGTGCTAGTCCCCAGGGGTTGGGCAGGCCCCAGCATTTT	CSASPQGLGRPQHF	-	TRBV20-1	TRBJ1-5	-	14
TGTGCCAGTAGTATGTGGGACAGGGGGCTCTATCAGCCCCAGCATTTT	CASSMWDRGLYQPQHF	TRBD1	TRBV19	TRBJ1-5	-	16
TGTGCCAGCTCACCATCGACAGGATTGAACACTGAAGCTTTCTTT	CASSPSTGLNTEAFF	-	TRBV18	TRBJ1-1	few	15
TGTGCCAGCAGCTTAGCGGGCCAGCCCCAGCATTTT	CASSLAGQPQHF	-	TRBV7-9	TRBJ1-5	few	12
TGTGCCACCCAGGGGCGGAAGAACACCGGGGAGCTGTTTTTT	CATQGRKNTGELFF	-	TRBV15	TRBJ2-2	-	14
TGTGCCAGCAGTAGGCTAGGCTCCGCATATTTT	CASSRLGSAYF	-	TRBV28	TRBJ1-4	-	11
TGTGCCAGCAGCCCCGGGGAAAGCTATGGCTACACCTTC	CASSPGESYGYTF	-	TRBV11-2	TRBJ1-2	-	13
TGTGCCAGCACCAGGGTGGAAAATCAGCCCCAGCATTTT	CASTRVENQPQHF	-	TRBV2	TRBJ1-5	-	13
TGTGCCAGCAGCCAAATCTCAGGGGGCACTGAAGCTTTCTTT	CASSQISGGTEAFF	TRBD1	TRBV3-1/TRBV3-2	TRBJ1-1	once	14
TGTGCCAGTAGTACCGGGACAGCAGCTTGGGATACGCAGTATTTT	CASSTGTAAWDTQYF	TRBD1	TRBV19	TRBJ2-3	-	15
TGTGCCACGACTAGCGGGAGGGGACGGCAAACTGGCAATGAGCAGTTCTTC	CATTSGRGRQTGNEQFF	TRBD2	TRBV2	TRBJ2-1	-	17
TGTGCCAGCAGTGAGACGGGACTAGCGGGGTTCAATGAGCAGTTCTTC	CASSETGLAGFNEQFF	TRBD2	TRBV2	TRBJ2-1	-	16
TGTGCCAGCAGTTACTTGGGACAGGGGGGAGACTATGGCTACACCTTC	CASSYLGQGGDYGYTF	TRBD1	TRBV6-5	TRBJ1-2	-	16
TGTGCCAGCAGCCAAGAACTAGCGGGAGCTTCTGGCGAGCAGTTCTTC	CASSQELAGASGEQFF	TRBD2	TRBV3-1/TRBV3-2	TRBJ2-1	-	16
TGTGCCAGCAGCCCAAACTTTTGGGGGGAAGATGAAAAACTGTTTTTT	CASSPNFWGEDEKLFF	-	TRBV4-2	TRBJ1-4	once	16
TGTGCCAGCAGCCCCCGGGCGGAGGGATCCCTCCCTATAGGGAATTCACCCCTCCACTTT	CASSPRAEGSLPIGNSPLHF	-	TRBV4-2	TRBJ1-6	-	20
TGCAGCGCCGGACTAGCGGGGGCCTCGTACAATGAGCAGTTCTTC	CSAGLAGASYNEQFF	TRBD2	TRBV29-1	TRBJ2-1	-	15
TGTGCCAGCAGTTACTCGACAGGGGGGGTGGAGACCCAGTACTTC	CASSYSTGGVETQYF	TRBD1	TRBV6-5	TRBJ2-5	once	15
TGCGCCAGCAGCTTGGGTCAGGGTAATTCACCCCTCCACTTT	CASSLGQGNSPLHF	-	TRBV5-1	TRBJ1-6	-	14
TGCGCCAGCTCTAGCGGGAAGACCTACGAGCAGTACTTC	CASSSGKTYEQYF	TRBD2	TRBV10-1	TRBJ2-7	-	13